This T cell receptor beta chain was sequenced during a study of regulatory T cells in long-lasting Graves disease. Findings and limits, study-wide: For persistent Graves' patients, TCR diversity was lower than for newly diagnosed ones.

As for this clonotype: Its target is unknown.

Time point given: persistent/refractory GD, antithyroid drugs over 5 years with positive TRAb. Making the TCR library involved RNA that had been extracted from PBMCs. To make TCR beta libraries, researchers used iRepertoire HTBI primers and Arm-PCR of CDR3 regions. TCRdb redid the calling of the multiplex PCR reads with MiXCR, one entry per CDR3 protein. The sample shows about 300,000 distinct CDR3 sequences, 20% to 25% of them seen only once. The germline V gene has CDR1 SEHNR and CDR2 FQNEAQ (reference sequence). The CDR3 totals 17 residues. The V end lost 5 bases, the J end lost 2 bases, and 21 bases lay between the germline ends.

The V gene is TRBV7-9, the J gene TRBJ1-1; D gene unclear. The sample here was peripheral blood mononuclear cells (PBMCs), taken when the disease was refractory, from a patient treated with antithyroid drugs. The receptor was isolated from a female donor with Graves disease. The CDR3 DNA reads TGTGCCAGCAGCCTAGATAGTCTGGGATTTGCTAACACTGAAGCTTTCTTT. Protein: CASSLDSLGFANTEAFF.